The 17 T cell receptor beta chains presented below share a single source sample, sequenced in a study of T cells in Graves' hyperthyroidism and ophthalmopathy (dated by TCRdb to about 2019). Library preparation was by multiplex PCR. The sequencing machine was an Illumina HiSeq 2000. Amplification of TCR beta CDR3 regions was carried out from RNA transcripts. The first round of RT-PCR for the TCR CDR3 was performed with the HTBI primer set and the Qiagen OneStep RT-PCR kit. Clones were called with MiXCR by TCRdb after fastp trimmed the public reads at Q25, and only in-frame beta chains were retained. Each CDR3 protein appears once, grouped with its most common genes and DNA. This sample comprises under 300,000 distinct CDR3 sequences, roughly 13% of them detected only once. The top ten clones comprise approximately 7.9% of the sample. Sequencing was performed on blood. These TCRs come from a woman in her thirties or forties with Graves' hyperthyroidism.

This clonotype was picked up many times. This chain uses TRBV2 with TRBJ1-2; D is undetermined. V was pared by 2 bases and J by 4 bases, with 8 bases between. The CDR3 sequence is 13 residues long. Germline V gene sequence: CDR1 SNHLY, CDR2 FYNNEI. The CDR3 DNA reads TGTGCCAGCAGTGAAAGCCCCCTCTATGGCTACACCTTC. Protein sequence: CASSESPLYGYTF. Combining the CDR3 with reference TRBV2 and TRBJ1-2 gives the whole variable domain EPEVTQTPSHQVTQMGQEVILRCVPISNHLYFYWYRQILGQKVEFLVSFYNNEISEKSEIFDDQFSVERPDGSNFTLKIRSTKLEDSAMYFCASSESPLYGYTFGSGTRLTVV.

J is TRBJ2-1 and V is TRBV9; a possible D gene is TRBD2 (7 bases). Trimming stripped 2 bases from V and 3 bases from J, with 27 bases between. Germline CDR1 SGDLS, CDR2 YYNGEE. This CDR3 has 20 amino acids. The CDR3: CASSVRSSERGGGNYNEQFF. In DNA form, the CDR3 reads TGTGCCAGCAGCGTTAGATCCAGCGAGAGGGGGGGCGGGAACTACAATGAGCAGTTCTTC.

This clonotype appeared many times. CDR3 protein: CASSYDRPLEPQHF. CDR3 DNA: TGTGCCAGCAGCTACGACAGGCCTTTAGAGCCCCAGCATTTT. The chain combines TRBV28 with TRBJ1-5, with D perhaps matching TRBD1 (6 bases). V shed 6 bases and J shed 8 bases, with 17 bases lying between them. The germline V gene encodes CDR1 MDHEN and CDR2 SYDVKM. The CDR3 loop spans 14 amino acids.

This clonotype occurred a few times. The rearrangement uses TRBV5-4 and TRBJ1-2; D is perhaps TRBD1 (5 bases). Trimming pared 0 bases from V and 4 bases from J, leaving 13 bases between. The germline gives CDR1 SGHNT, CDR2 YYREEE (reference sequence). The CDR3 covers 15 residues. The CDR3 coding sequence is TGTGCCAGCAGCTTGGAATCGTCCGGGGGCTATGGCTACACCTTC. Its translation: CASSLESSGGYGYTF.

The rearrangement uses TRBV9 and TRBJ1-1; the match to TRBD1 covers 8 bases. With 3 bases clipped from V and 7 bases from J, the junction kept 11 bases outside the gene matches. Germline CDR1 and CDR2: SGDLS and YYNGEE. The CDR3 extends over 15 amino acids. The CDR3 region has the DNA TGTGCCAGCAGCGCCCGGGACAGGCTGAAGGGTGAAGCTTTCTTT. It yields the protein CASSARDRLKGEAFF.

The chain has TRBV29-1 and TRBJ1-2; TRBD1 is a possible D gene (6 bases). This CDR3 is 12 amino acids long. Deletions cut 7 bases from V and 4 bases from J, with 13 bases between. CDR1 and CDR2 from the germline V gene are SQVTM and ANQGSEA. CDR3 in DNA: TGCAGCGCTACAGACAGGATCTATGGCTACACCTTC. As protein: CSATDRIYGYTF.

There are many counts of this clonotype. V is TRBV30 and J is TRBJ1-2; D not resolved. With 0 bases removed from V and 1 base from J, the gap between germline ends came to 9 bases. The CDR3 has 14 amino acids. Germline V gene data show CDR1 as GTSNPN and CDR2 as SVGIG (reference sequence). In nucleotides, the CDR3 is TGTGCCTGGAGTGTATTAGGTCTTAACTATGGCTACACCTTC. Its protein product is CAWSVLGLNYGYTF.

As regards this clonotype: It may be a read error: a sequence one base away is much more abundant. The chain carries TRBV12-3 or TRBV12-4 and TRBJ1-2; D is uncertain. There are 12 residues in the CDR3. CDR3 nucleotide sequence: TGTGCCAGCGGTTTTGAGAGACATGGCTACACCTTC. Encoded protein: CASGFERHGYTF.

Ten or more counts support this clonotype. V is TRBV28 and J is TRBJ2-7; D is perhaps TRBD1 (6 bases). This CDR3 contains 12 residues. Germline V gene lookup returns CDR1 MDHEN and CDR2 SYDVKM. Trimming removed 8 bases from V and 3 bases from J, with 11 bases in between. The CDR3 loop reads CASARTDYEQYF. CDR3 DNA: TGTGCCAGCGCGAGGACAGACTACGAGCAGTACTTC.

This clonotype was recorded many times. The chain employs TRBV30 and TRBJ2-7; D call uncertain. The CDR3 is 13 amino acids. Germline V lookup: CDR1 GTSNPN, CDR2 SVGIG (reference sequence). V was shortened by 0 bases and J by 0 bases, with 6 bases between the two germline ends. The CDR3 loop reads CAWSVRHSYEQYF. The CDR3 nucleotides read TGTGCCTGGAGTGTCCGTCACTCCTACGAGCAGTACTTC.

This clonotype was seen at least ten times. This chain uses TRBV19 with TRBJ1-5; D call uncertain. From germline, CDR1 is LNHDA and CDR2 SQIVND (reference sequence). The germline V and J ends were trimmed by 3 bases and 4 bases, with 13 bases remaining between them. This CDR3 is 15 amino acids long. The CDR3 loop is CASSMSGTSNQPQHF. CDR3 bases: TGTGCCAGTAGTATGAGTGGAACAAGTAATCAGCCCCAGCATTTT.

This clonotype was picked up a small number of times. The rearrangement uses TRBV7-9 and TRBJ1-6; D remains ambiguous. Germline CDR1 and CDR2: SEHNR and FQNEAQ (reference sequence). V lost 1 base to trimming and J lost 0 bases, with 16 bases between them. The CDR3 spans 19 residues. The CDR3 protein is CASSLVGAGESSYNSPLHF. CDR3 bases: TGTGCCAGCAGCTTAGTAGGCGCGGGAGAGAGCTCCTATAATTCACCCCTCCACTTT.

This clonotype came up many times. The DNA of the CDR3 is TGTGCCAGCAGTTTAAGGGGGGTAGGCTACGAGCAGTACTTC. Protein: CASSLRGVGYEQYF. The chain links TRBV28 to TRBJ2-7, with D perhaps assigned TRBD1 or TRBD2 (6 bases each). V gave up 2 bases and J gave up 3 bases, with 11 bases separating them. Germline CDR1 and CDR2: MDHEN and SYDVKM. This CDR3 has 14 amino acids.

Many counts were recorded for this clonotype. CDR3 sequence reads: CASSVDDSWYGYTF. The DNA of the CDR3 is TGTGCCAGCAGCGTAGATGACAGCTGGTATGGCTACACCTTC. The genes are TRBV9 and TRBJ1-2; D perhaps matches TRBD1 (5 bases). CDR1 SGDLS and CDR2 YYNGEE come from the germline V gene. The CDR3 covers 14 residues. The V and J ends lost 0 bases and 5 bases respectively, with 11 bases between them.

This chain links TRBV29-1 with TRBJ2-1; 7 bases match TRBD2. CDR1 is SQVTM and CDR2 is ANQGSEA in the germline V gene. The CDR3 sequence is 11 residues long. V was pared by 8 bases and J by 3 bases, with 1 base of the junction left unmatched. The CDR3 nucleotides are TGCAGCTCTAGCGGCTACAATGAGCAGTTCTTC. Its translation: CSSSGYNEQFF.

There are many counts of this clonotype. The CDR3: CASSIQGGNSPLHF. The CDR3, as DNA: TGTGCCAGCAGCATCCAGGGCGGTAATTCACCCCTCCACTTT. J is TRBJ1-6 and V is TRBV7-9, with a weak D call TRBD1 (5 bases). CDR3 length: 14 amino acids. Looked up from germline, CDR1 is SEHNR and CDR2 is FQNEAQ (reference sequence). V was pared by 5 bases and J by 6 bases, with 11 bases between.

As DNA, the CDR3 is TGTGCCAGCAGGTTTGGGGCCAACGTCCTGACTTTC. Protein product: CASRFGANVLTF. The chain recombines TRBV5-4 with TRBJ2-6; D is unresolved. In germline, CDR1 is SGHNT, CDR2 YYREEE (reference sequence). Trimming removed 5 bases from V and 3 bases from J, with 3 bases in between. CDR3 length: 12 residues.